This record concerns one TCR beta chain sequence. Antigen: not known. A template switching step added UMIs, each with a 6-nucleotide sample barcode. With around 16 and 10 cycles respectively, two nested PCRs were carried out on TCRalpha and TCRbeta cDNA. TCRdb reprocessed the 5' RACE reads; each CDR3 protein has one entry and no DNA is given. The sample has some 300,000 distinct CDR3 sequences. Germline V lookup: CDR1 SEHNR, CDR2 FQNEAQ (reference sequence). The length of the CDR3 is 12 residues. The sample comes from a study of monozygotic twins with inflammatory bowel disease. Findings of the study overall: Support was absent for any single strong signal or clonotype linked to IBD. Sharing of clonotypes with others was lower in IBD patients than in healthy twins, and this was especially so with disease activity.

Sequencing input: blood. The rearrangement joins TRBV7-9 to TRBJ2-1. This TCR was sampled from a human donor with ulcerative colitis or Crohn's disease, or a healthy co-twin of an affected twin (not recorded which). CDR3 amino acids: CASSWELDEQFF.